This entry lists 25 T cell receptor beta chains sequenced from one sample in a study of blood T cell repertoires in COVID-19. Produced via immunoSEQ multiplex PCR; TCRdb's table is partial and in-frame only. The repertoire consists of tens of thousands of clones, with over 70% occurring once and the leading ten covering roughly 4.2%. Source material: peripheral blood. All receptors derive from a woman aged 45-65 years with acute or convalescent COVID-19.

The gene calls are TRBV7-9 and TRBJ1-2; D unresolved. Germline-derived CDR1 and CDR2 are SEHNR and FQNEAQ (reference sequence). The CDR3 is 11 amino acids. The CDR3 reads CALEGTYGYTF. The DNA of the CDR3 is TGTGCTCTGGAGGGCACCTATGGCTACACCTTC.

This clone was seen a handful of times. The rearrangement links TRBV6-5 to TRBJ1-1, with D possibly matching TRBD1 (6 bases). V dropped 6 bases and J dropped 1 base, with 9 bases sitting between them. This CDR3 comprises 13 residues. The V gene's germline CDR1 is MNHEY and CDR2 SVGAGI. The CDR3 DNA sequence: TGTGCCAGCAGCCGGGGACAGAACACTGAAGCTTTCTTT. As protein: CASSRGQNTEAFF.

The J gene is TRBJ1-1, the V gene TRBV5-6; D is perhaps TRBD1 (5 bases). Trimming removed 4 bases at V and 0 bases at J, with 13 bases between. The CDR3 has 15 residues. Per the germline V gene, CDR1 is SGHDT and CDR2 is YYEEEE. CDR3 region: CASSRTNNMNTEAFF. CDR3 nucleotide sequence: TGTGCCAGCAGCCGGACAAACAACATGAACACTGAAGCTTTCTTT.

By share of the sample, this clone is medium-sized. The rearrangement links TRBV7-2 to TRBJ2-7; 7 nucleotides agree with TRBD2. V lost 1 base and J lost 1; bases outside the gene matches: 7. Germline V lookup: CDR1 SGHTA, CDR2 FQGNSA. The CDR3 runs 16 residues. CDR3 in DNA: TGTGCCAGCAGCTTAGATGGGGCTAGCGGTTCCTACGAGCAGTACTTC. This gives the protein CASSLDGASGSYEQYF.

The chain is built from TRBV28 and TRBJ2-1; tentatively, D is TRBD1 (5 bases). V lost 5 bases, J lost 8 bases, and 10 bases lay in between. Germline values: CDR1 MDHEN, CDR2 SYDVKM. The CDR3 has 12 residues. DNA for the CDR3: TGTGCCAGCAGTAGTCTCAGGGATGAGCAGTTCTTC. As protein: CASSSLRDEQFF.

Written as DNA, the CDR3 is TGTGCCAGCAGCCCCGGGACAGGGTATCACTATGGCTACACCTTC. Translated: CASSPGTGYHYGYTF. The chain recombines TRBV14 with TRBJ1-2; 9 nucleotides line up with TRBD1. Trimming cost V 4 bases and J 3 bases; bases outside gene matches: 6. CDR3 length equals 15 residues. Germline V gene sequence: CDR1 SGHDN, CDR2 FVKESK.

V gene TRBV5-6 combines with J gene TRBJ2-1; 9 nucleotides align to TRBD1. Germline V gene sequence: CDR1 SGHDT, CDR2 YYEEEE. V was pared by 4 bases and J by 12 bases, with 5 bases of the junction left unmatched. This CDR3 has 12 residues. The CDR3 DNA reads TGTGCCAGCAGCATCGGACAGGGGACGCAGTTCTTC. Translated: CASSIGQGTQFF.

CDR3 region: CASRRGYTDTQYF. The CDR3, as DNA: TGTGCCAGCAGACGAGGATACACAGATACGCAGTATTTT. The chain uses TRBV7-2 and TRBJ2-3; D not resolved. The CDR3 consists of 13 residues. Trimming took 6 bases from V and 2 from J, leaving 9 bases between them. Germline loops: CDR1 SGHTA, CDR2 FQGNSA.

This clone was observed at least ten times. The chain uses TRBV6-1 and TRBJ2-2; D is perhaps TRBD1 (6 bases). Germline-derived CDR1 and CDR2 are MNHNS and SASEGT. The CDR3 runs 11 residues. The germline V and J ends were trimmed by 5 bases and 10 bases, with 8 bases remaining between them. As DNA, the CDR3 is TGTGCCAGCAGTACAGGGTTGGAGCTGTTTTTT. It is translated as CASSTGLELFF.

CDR3 bases: TGTGCCAGCAGTTATATCGCCAGGAACACTGAAGCTTTCTTT. It yields the protein CASSYIARNTEAFF. The chain joins TRBV6-2 or TRBV6-3 to TRBJ1-1; no reliable D call. Deletions cut 3 bases from V and 1 base from J, with 9 bases between. The germline CDR1 and CDR2 sequences are MNHEY and SVGEGT. The CDR3 length is 14 residues.

This clone was picked up one time. This CDR3 reads CASSPRARTGPYEQYF. The DNA for the CDR3 is TGTGCCAGCTCACCACGAGCAAGGACAGGGCCTTACGAGCAGTACTTC. The chain has TRBV18 and TRBJ2-7, with TRBD1 identical over 8 bases. Trimming removed 1 base from V and 4 bases from J; junction bases left unmatched: 9. CDR1 and CDR2 (germline): KGHSH, LQKENI. There are 16 residues in the CDR3.

This chain links TRBV19 with TRBJ2-3; 16 bases agree with TRBD2. The CDR3 has 19 residues. J gave up 4 bases and V 3 bases, and 10 bases lay outside the gene matches. Germline loops: CDR1 LNHDA, CDR2 SQIVND (reference sequence). The CDR3 nucleotides read TGTGCCAGTAGTATTCGGGGACTAGCGGGGGGGCCTAGAGCAGATACGCAGTATTTT. It codes for CASSIRGLAGGPRADTQYF.

The V call is TRBV27, the J call TRBJ1-5; TRBD1 matches 10 bases. Germline-derived CDR1 and CDR2 are MNHEY and SMNVEV (reference sequence). The CDR3 is 15 amino acids. The J segment lost 2 bases and the V segment lost 5 bases, leaving 3 bases of the junction unmatched. The CDR3 protein is CASSDRGLRNQPQHF. In DNA form, the CDR3 reads TGTGCCAGCAGTGACAGGGGGCTACGCAATCAGCCCCAGCATTTT.

V usage is TRBV7-6 and J usage is TRBJ2-2; perhaps TRBD1 as D (5 bases). Trimming shortened V by 1 base and J by 5 bases, and 8 bases separated the two germline ends. The germline V gene encodes CDR1 SGHVS and CDR2 FNYEAQ. The CDR3 consists of 14 residues. The CDR3 DNA reads as TGTGCCAGCAGCTTAGAATACAGGACCGGGGAGCTGTTTTTT. Translating it yields CASSLEYRTGELFF.

The J gene is TRBJ2-3, the V gene TRBV7-6; possible D gene TRBD1, 6 bases. Germline loops: CDR1 SGHVS, CDR2 FNYEAQ. CDR3 length: 15 residues. With 0 bases removed from V and 0 bases from J, the gap between germline ends came to 7 bases. CDR3 residues: CASSLAGASTDTQYF. CDR3 DNA sequence: TGTGCCAGCAGCTTAGCGGGGGCTAGCACAGATACGCAGTATTTT.

This chain uses TRBV7-2 with TRBJ1-2, with 9 bases aligning to TRBD1. Losses at the gene ends were 3 bases for V and 4 bases for J; bases not matched to a gene: 3. This CDR3 has 14 residues. The germline V gene has CDR1 SGHTA and CDR2 FQGNSA. As DNA, the CDR3 is TGTGCCAGCAGCTTCCTGGACAGGGGCTATGGCTACACCTTC. It is translated as CASSFLDRGYGYTF.

The chain uses TRBV7-9 and TRBJ2-2, with a weak D call TRBD1 (6 bases). CDR1 is SEHNR and CDR2 is FQNEAQ in the germline V gene (reference sequence). V was pared by 1 base and J by 2 bases, with 20 bases between. This CDR3 spans 19 amino acids. CDR3 residues: CASSLGIAGTSVNTGELFF. CDR3 coding DNA: TGTGCCAGCAGCTTAGGCATAGCCGGGACATCCGTCAACACCGGGGAGCTGTTTTTT.

V gene TRBV5-6 combines with J gene TRBJ2-5, with 10 nucleotides matching TRBD1. The CDR3 is 14 residues long. V shed 6 bases, J shed 5 bases, and the junction held 7 bases outside the gene matches. CDR1 and CDR2 from the germline V gene are SGHDT and YYEEEE. CDR3: CASIRGQGTETQYF. CDR3 DNA: TGTGCCAGCATCCGGGGACAGGGGACGGAGACCCAGTACTTC. Looking up the rest from reference TRBV5-6 and TRBJ2-5 gives the full variable domain: DAGVTQSPTHLIKTRGQQVTLRCSPKSGHDTVSWYQQALGQGPQFIFQYYEEEERQRGNFPDRFSGHQFPNYSSELNVNALLLGDSALYLCASIRGQGTETQYFGPGTRLLVL.

The chain couples TRBV6-5 to TRBJ2-7; TRBD2 is a possible D gene (6 bases). The germline V gene has CDR1 MNHEY and CDR2 SVGAGI. This CDR3 comprises 14 residues. V lost 8 bases to trimming and J lost 2 bases, with 16 bases between them. The CDR3 sequence is CASRSRGPTYEQYF. CDR3 DNA: TGTGCCAGCCGGTCGCGGGGACCTACCTACGAGCAGTACTTC.

The chain joins TRBV28 to TRBJ2-1; weak D call: TRBD2 (6 bases). The CDR3 is 17 amino acids. V lost 4 bases, J lost 8 bases, and 24 bases lay in between. Germline CDR1 MDHEN, CDR2 SYDVKM. The CDR3 nucleotides read TGTGCCAGCAGTTCCACAATCGGACGGGAGAACGGCGATGAGCAGTTCTTC. It translates to CASSSTIGRENGDEQFF.

This chain links TRBV3-1 (or the pseudogene TRBV3-2) with TRBJ2-1; the D gene is possibly TRBD1 (6 bases). Trimming removed 1 base at V and 4 bases at J, with 11 bases between. CDR3 length: 15 residues. Germline V gives CDR1 LGHDT, CDR2 YNNKEL (reference sequence). The CDR3 DNA reads TGTGCCAGCAGCCAAGTCGGACAGATATACAATGAGCAGTTCTTC. It encodes CASSQVGQIYNEQFF.

V usage is TRBV5-1 and J usage is TRBJ2-2, with 10 bases aligning to TRBD2. The ends lost 4 bases at V and 3 bases at J; junction bases unmatched: 3. CDR1 SGHRS and CDR2 YFSETQ come from the germline V gene. CDR3 length equals 15 residues. This CDR3 is CASSVAGGYTGELFF. CDR3 nucleotide sequence: TGCGCCAGCAGCGTAGCGGGGGGCTACACCGGGGAGCTGTTTTTT.

The chain recombines TRBV5-6 with TRBJ1-1, with 7 positions matching TRBD1. V dropped 4 bases and J dropped 10; count of bases not matched to a gene: 7. CDR3 length: 12 amino acids. Germline values: CDR1 SGHDT, CDR2 YYEEEE. The CDR3 loop is CASSRQGLRAFF. The CDR3 coding sequence is TGTGCCAGCAGCCGACAGGGTCTGAGAGCTTTCTTT.

This chain joins TRBV6-5 and TRBJ2-7; weak D call: TRBD2 (5 bases). The CDR3 consists of 14 residues. Germline values: CDR1 MNHEY, CDR2 SVGAGI. Trimming stripped 6 bases from V and 2 bases from J, with 14 bases between. CDR3 nucleotide sequence: TGTGCCAGCAGACTGGGAGTCGGACCCTACGAGCAGTACTTC. This sequence encodes CASRLGVGPYEQYF.

This clone was observed a handful of times. The chain recombines TRBV9 with TRBJ2-4; the D gene is possibly TRBD1 (6 bases). The length of the CDR3 is 14 residues. The germline gives CDR1 SGDLS, CDR2 YYNGEE. Trimming took 4 bases from V and 9 from J, leaving 17 bases between them. CDR3 in DNA: TGTGCCAGCAGCCCCCGACAGGATGATGGCATTCAGTACTTC. Its translation: CASSPRQDDGIQYF.